The clone carrying this TCR beta chain was counted at least ten times. These data come from a study of molecular identifiers for immune sequencing clone quantification. Germline V gene lookup returns CDR1 MNHEY and CDR2 SMNVEV (reference sequence). CDR3 length: 13 amino acids. Trimming pared 2 bases from V and 6 bases from J, leaving 8 bases between. TCRdb fed the PCR reads into MiXCR, producing one record per CDR3 protein. The sample carries a few hundred thousand distinct CDR3 sequences, over 20% recorded once. The chain recombines TRBV27 with TRBJ1-5; tentative D call: TRBD1 (6 bases). This receptor was obtained from a human donor in good health. Some libraries in this study had Jurkat cell RNA spiked in. Sequenced input: naive CD8+ T cells from blood, with Jurkat cell RNA spiked in. Regarding subset: FACS-sorted CD8+CD4-CCR7+CD45RA+ naive T cells. The CDR3 reads CASSLRGAQPQHF. The DNA of the CDR3 is TGTGCCAGCAGTTTAAGGGGGGCTCAGCCCCAGCATTTT.